A selection of T cell receptor beta chains follows, all from one sample in a study of blood T cell repertoires in COVID-19. Assay used: immunoSEQ multiplex PCR; TCRdb lists only in-frame clones, some missing. This sample has 25,000 to 30,000 clones; around 90% occur once, and the top ten carry over 4.5%. The sequencing input was peripheral blood. These TCRs come from a man aged 70 or older with active COVID-19. Each CDR3 is given without its conserved first and last residue.

j_call v_call cdr3_aa
TRBJ2-1 TRBV6-5 ASSYSGGTHNEQF
TRBJ2-1 TRBV5-5 ASSLLAGGYNEQF
TRBJ2-5 TRBV7-2 ASSRDSTEETQY
TRBJ1-1 TRBV28 ASSPRGFPNTEAF
TRBJ1-4 TRBV7-6 ASSLNPGQGSEKLF
TRBJ1-6 TRBV4-1 ASSQAVTTLSYNSPLH
TRBJ2-7 TRBV12-3/TRBV12-4 ASSRTRGEQY
TRBJ2-1 TRBV7-6 ASSPQASGPGSYNEQF
TRBJ1-1 TRBV7-2 ASSYGQGTEAF
TRBJ2-1 TRBV28 ASSLIPLVRNEQF
TRBJ2-7 TRBV30 AWSRMGGGAAYEQY
TRBJ2-3 TRBV6-1 ASSEAAYTQY
TRBJ2-3 TRBV3-1/TRBV3-2 ASSQDSYTDTQY
TRBJ2-1 TRBV5-1 ASSFLAGEYNEQF
TRBJ2-7 TRBV6-2/TRBV6-3 ASSPRDRSAEQY
TRBJ1-2 TRBV6-2/TRBV6-3 ASSYLREHGYT
TRBJ1-4 TRBV4-3 ASSQRPTGDGKLF
TRBJ2-7 TRBV7-9 ASNQGLSYEQY
TRBJ2-1 TRBV5-1 ASSGTSGGAREQF
TRBJ2-7 TRBV5-4 ASSPGQGVAYEQY
TRBJ1-4 TRBV7-9 ASSQGPPKVNEKLF
TRBJ1-1 TRBV14 ASSRLPQGTEAF
TRBJ2-6 TRBV5-5 ASSPGGAASGANVLT
TRBJ2-2 TRBV5-6 ASSLVGQGNTGELF
TRBJ2-2 TRBV3-1/TRBV3-2 ASSRIGQGRTGELF
TRBJ1-2 TRBV6-2/TRBV6-3 ASSYDRDFFNYGYT
TRBJ2-5 TRBV13 ASSQSDREQETQY
TRBJ1-1 TRBV19 ASSRSQGAYAEAF
TRBJ2-7 TRBV9 ASSVGSESYEQY
TRBJ1-4 TRBV5-4 ASSLQGARRVEGLF
TRBJ2-3 TRBV7-6 ASSQAASSGDTQY
TRBJ1-5 TRBV4-3 ASSQGTGVNNQPQH
TRBJ1-1 TRBV4-3 ASSQVLNTEAF
TRBJ1-3 TRBV7-2 ASSSNQGAGNTIY
TRBJ1-1 TRBV6-1 ASSELGQGNTEAF
TRBJ1-1 TRBV2 ASSFSSTGSSEAF
TRBJ1-1 TRBV7-2 ASTDYISTEAF